The 30 T cell receptor beta chains below were found in one sample sequenced in a study of CD8 T cells in ankylosing spondylitis. Study-level points and caveats: There was a TCR beta motif, made of eight highly homologous variants, that appeared characteristic of ankylosing spondylitis blood.

TCRdb reprocessed the 5' RACE reads via MiXCR and lists one record per CDR3 protein. The data contain 700,000 to 1,000,000 distinct CDR3 sequences, roughly 12% of them seen just once; the ten biggest clones take up approximately 0.5%. These TCRs' antigens remain unknown. Sequencing used blood, either unsorted or a sorted T cell fraction (not recorded which). All receptors derive from a male donor with ankylosing spondylitis.

About this clonotype itself: This may arise from a read error, as a much more abundant clone is one base away. The CDR3 does not end in the conserved phenylalanine or tryptophan, so this is likely a read error. The rearrangement links TRBV29-1 to TRBJ1-4, with D hard to call. This CDR3 comprises 14 residues. Germline V gene sequence: CDR1 SQVTM, CDR2 ANQGSEA. The V gene lost 6 bases and the J gene lost 0 bases, with 11 bases spanning the gap. As DNA, the CDR3 is TGCAGCGTCGGGCGGTCTTCAACTAATGAAAAACTGTTTGTT. Translation: CSVGRSSTNEKLFV.

The chain joins TRBV5-5 to TRBJ1-1, with D hard to call. The germline V gene has CDR1 SGHKS and CDR2 YYEKEE (reference sequence). The CDR3 runs 14 residues. V was cut by 0 bases and J by 7 bases, with 13 bases left in between. CDR3 coding DNA: TGTGCCAGCAGCTTGGGGCAGCCCGACTATGAAGCTTTCTTT. This encodes CASSLGQPDYEAFF.

The sample holds a few counts of this clonotype. The V and J genes are TRBV10-3 and TRBJ2-3; 12 nucleotides agree with TRBD2. Germline values: CDR1 ENHRY, CDR2 SYGVKD. The length of the CDR3 is 16 residues. The V segment lost 10 bases and the J segment 0 bases; nucleotides outside the gene matches: 8. The CDR3 coding sequence is TGTGCCACGACGACAGGACTAGCGGGGAGCACAGATACGCAGTATTTT. It codes for CATTTGLAGSTDTQYF.

This clonotype has more than one count but fewer than ten. This chain connects TRBV7-2 to TRBJ2-7; D is unclear. Germline lookup yields CDR1 SGHTA and CDR2 FQGNSA. CDR3 length equals 15 residues. With 5 bases removed from V and 2 bases from J, the gap between germline ends came to 16 bases. The CDR3 region is CASSSRGSGAYEQYF. The CDR3 DNA reads TGTGCCAGCAGCAGCCGTGGGTCGGGCGCCTACGAGCAGTACTTC. The full variable domain, rest sourced from reference TRBV7-2 and TRBJ2-7, is GAGVSQSPSNKVTEKGKDVELRCDPISGHTALYWYRQSLGQGLEFLIYFQGNSAPDKSGLPSDRFSAERTGGSVSTLTIQRTQQEDSAVYLCASSSRGSGAYEQYFGPGTRLTVT.

V gene TRBV7-8 combines with J gene TRBJ2-1; TRBD1 agrees at 7 bases. The CDR3 extends over 15 amino acids. The V and J ends lost 6 bases and 2 bases, in that order; junction bases with no gene match: 7. CDR1 is SGHVS and CDR2 is FQNEAQ in the germline V gene. The CDR3 is CASRRADRTYNEQFF. The CDR3 DNA reads as TGTGCCAGCAGACGAGCGGACAGGACCTACAATGAGCAGTTCTTC.

The genes are TRBV6-1 and TRBJ2-3; TRBD2 matches at 8 bases. There are 14 residues in the CDR3. The J segment lost 5 bases and the V segment lost 5 bases, leaving 6 bases of the junction unmatched. Germline V gives CDR1 MNHNS, CDR2 SASEGT. This chain's CDR3 is CASSRAGAGDTQYF. CDR3 DNA: TGTGCCAGCAGTCGAGCGGGAGCTGGAGATACGCAGTATTTT.

This clonotype was counted between two and nine times. The chain uses TRBV3-1 and TRBJ1-4; no firm D call. This CDR3 spans 15 amino acids. CDR1 is LGHDT and CDR2 is YNNKEL in the germline V gene (reference sequence). Deletions cut 6 bases from V and 8 bases from J, with 19 bases between. The CDR3 reads CASSPGPREYEKLFF. The CDR3, as DNA: TGTGCCAGCAGTCCCGGACCCCGCGAGTACGAAAAACTGTTTTTT.

The chain couples TRBV6-5 to TRBJ2-7; a weak D match, TRBD2 (6 bases). The CDR3 loop spans 15 amino acids. Germline CDR1 reads MNHEY; CDR2 reads SVGAGI. V was shortened by 2 bases and J by 0 bases, with 11 bases between the two germline ends. In nucleotides, the CDR3 is TGTGCCAGCAGTTACCGGCGGGGAACCTCCTACGAGCAGTACTTC. Protein: CASSYRRGTSYEQYF.

In its sample, this clonotype was seen a few times. The chain carries TRBV18 and TRBJ1-1; D perhaps matches TRBD1 (6 bases). V lost 2 bases to trimming and J lost 4 bases, with 11 bases between them. CDR1 is KGHSH and CDR2 is LQKENI in the germline V gene. CDR3 length: 14 amino acids. CDR3 DNA: TGTGCCAGCTCACCAGCCAGGGGTGGCACTGAAGCTTTCTTT. Amino acid sequence: CASSPARGGTEAFF.

The V call is TRBV14, the J call TRBJ2-1, with D hard to call. Germline V CDR1 and CDR2: SGHDN, FVKESK. This CDR3 is built from 13 residues. V lost 0 bases and J 6 bases, leaving 6 bases between the germline ends. The CDR3, as DNA: TGTGCCAGCAGCCAAGAAAGCAGCAATGAGCAGTTCTTC. Its protein product is CASSQESSNEQFF.

J is TRBJ2-2 and V is TRBV21-1; TRBD1, the table's D call, lacks a check against the DNA. TRBV21-1 is termed a pseudogene. The CDR3 is 15 amino acids. CDR3: CASMTGPERAGELFF. As DNA, the CDR3 is TGTGCCAGCATGACGGGGCCGGAAAGGGCCGGGGAGCTGTTTTTT.

Many counts were recorded for this clonotype. The V and J genes are TRBV28 and TRBJ2-2; D remains ambiguous. This CDR3 is 15 amino acids long. The V gene lost 5 bases and the J gene lost 3 bases, with 13 bases spanning the gap. Germline lookup yields CDR1 MDHEN and CDR2 SYDVKM. The CDR3 DNA follows: TGTGCCAGCAGTCCGTTTAAGGGTCACACCGGGGAGCTGTTTTTT. Translating it yields CASSPFKGHTGELFF.

V gene TRBV25-1 combines with J gene TRBJ2-1; TRBD1 matches at 8 bases. V lost 2 bases to trimming and J lost 4 bases; unmatched junction nucleotides: 1. Germline CDR1 and CDR2: MGHDK and SYGVNS. The length of the CDR3 is 14 residues. CDR3 amino acids: CASSEGTGYNEQFF. The CDR3, as DNA: TGTGCCAGCAGTGAAGGGACAGGTTACAATGAGCAGTTCTTC.

The genes are TRBV10-3 and TRBJ2-5; D remains ambiguous. The germline CDR1 and CDR2 sequences are ENHRY and SYGVKD. The V gene lost 10 bases and the J gene lost 4 bases, with 16 bases spanning the gap. The length of the CDR3 is 13 residues. CDR3 bases: TGTGCCACCAACCCCGGGCCTGGAGAGACCCAGTACTTC. Its translation: CATNPGPGETQYF.

The chain combines TRBV3-1 with TRBJ1-6; a weak D match, TRBD1 (6 bases). The CDR3 loop spans 14 amino acids. Germline assignment: CDR1 LGHDT and CDR2 YNNKEL (reference sequence). Trimming removed 1 base at V and 8 bases at J, with 9 bases between. CDR3 coding DNA: TGTGCCAGCAGCCAAGGCACAGGGTATTCACCCCTCCACTTT. Its translation: CASSQGTGYSPLHF.

V and J are TRBV20-1 and TRBJ2-7; TRBD2 might be the D (6 bases). V was clipped by 2 bases and J by 5 bases, with 22 bases between them. Per the germline V gene, CDR1 is DFQATT and CDR2 is SNEGSKA (reference sequence). This CDR3 has 16 amino acids. In DNA, the CDR3 is TGCAGTGCTAGACCTTACCAAAGGGGCAGGGAGGACGAGCAGTACTTC. Its protein product is CSARPYQRGREDEQYF.

Points on this clonotype: A read error may account for a junction end that differs from germline. V gene TRBV11-2 combines with J gene TRBJ2-1; D may be TRBD1 (6 bases). Germline V gives CDR1 SGHAT, CDR2 FQNNGV. This CDR3 contains 13 residues. The CDR3 spells CASSLTFPGQGIF. In nucleotides, the CDR3 is TGTGCCAGCAGCCTTACCTTCCCTGGCCAGGGGATCTTC.

This rearrangement joins TRBV5-1 to TRBJ1-5; D may be TRBD1 (6 bases). V lost 3 bases, J lost 5 bases, and 21 bases lay in between. From germline, CDR1 is SGHRS and CDR2 YFSETQ. The CDR3 has 17 amino acids. The CDR3 here is CASSSGGSGVGDQPQHF. The CDR3 DNA follows: TGCGCCAGCAGCTCGGGAGGGTCAGGGGTAGGCGATCAGCCCCAGCATTTT.

This clonotype occurred a few times. The chain has TRBV5-1 and TRBJ1-3; no reliable D call. Trimming took off 3 bases at V and 1 base at J, with 11 bases between the two ends. This CDR3 is built from 15 residues. Germline V lookup: CDR1 SGHRS, CDR2 YFSETQ. The CDR3 region is CASSSADFSGNTIYF. CDR3 in DNA: TGCGCCAGCAGCTCCGCTGACTTTTCTGGAAACACCATATATTTT.

The sample holds a few counts of this clonotype. This chain uses TRBV7-2 with TRBJ1-2, with D unresolved. Germline loops: CDR1 SGHTA, CDR2 FQGNSA. V lost 1 base and J lost 8, with 11 bases in between. CDR3 length: 13 residues. CDR3 DNA: TGTGCCAGCAGCTTAGGGTCAGGCTGGGGCTACACCTTC. This gives the protein CASSLGSGWGYTF. Full variable domain (rest looked up from reference TRBV7-2 and TRBJ1-2): GAGVSQSPSNKVTEKGKDVELRCDPISGHTALYWYRQSLGQGLEFLIYFQGNSAPDKSGLPSDRFSAERTGGSVSTLTIQRTQQEDSAVYLCASSLGSGWGYTFGSGTRLTVV.

CDR3 in DNA: TGTGCCAGCAGCTGGATTCGGGTCAACTATGGCTACACCTTC. It codes for CASSWIRVNYGYTF. The genes are TRBV12-3 or TRBV12-4 and TRBJ1-2; D gene unclear. This CDR3 region has 14 residues. Trimming took 6 bases from V and 2 from J, leaving 13 bases between them.

In this sample, this clonotype turned up a few times. The rearrangement uses TRBV20-1 and TRBJ1-5; the D gene is possibly TRBD1 (5 bases). From germline, CDR1 is DFQATT and CDR2 SNEGSKA (reference sequence). V shed 6 bases and J shed 0 bases, with 12 bases lying between them. CDR3 size: 14 residues. The CDR3 sequence: CSAGTINSNQPQHF. The CDR3, as DNA: TGCAGTGCGGGGACCATCAATAGCAATCAGCCCCAGCATTTT.

This clonotype has ten or more counts. A much larger clone differs from this one at a single base, so this may be a read error. The rearrangement joins TRBV5-6 to TRBJ2-1, with a weak D call TRBD1 (7 bases). V lost 4 bases and J lost 0, with 11 bases in between. The CDR3 is 15 amino acids. The germline V gene encodes CDR1 SGHDT and CDR2 YYEEEE. CDR3 sequence reads: CASSAGQSSYNEQFF. DNA for the CDR3: TGTGCCAGCAGCGCGGGACAGAGCTCCTACAATGAGCAGTTCTTC. Combining the CDR3 with reference TRBV5-6 and TRBJ2-1 gives the whole variable domain DAGVTQSPTHLIKTRGQQVTLRCSPKSGHDTVSWYQQALGQGPQFIFQYYEEEERQRGNFPDRFSGHQFPNYSSELNVNALLLGDSALYLCASSAGQSSYNEQFFGPGTRLTVL.

This sequence joins TRBV7-2 and TRBJ1-2; D is ambiguous. Trimming shortened V by 5 bases and J by 8 bases, and 15 bases separated the two germline ends. The CDR3 extends over 13 amino acids. The V gene's germline CDR1 is SGHTA and CDR2 FQGNSA. Written as DNA, the CDR3 is TGTGCCAGCAGCCAAGGCAGGATTGGCGGCTACACCTTC. Translating it yields CASSQGRIGGYTF.

This clonotype was detected only a few times. The rearrangement joins TRBV7-8 to TRBJ1-6; 7 nucleotides line up with TRBD1. The CDR3 is made up of 14 amino acids. In germline, CDR1 is SGHVS, CDR2 FQNEAQ. V shed 4 bases, J shed 7 bases, and the junction held 4 bases outside the gene matches. The CDR3 DNA reads TGTGCCAGCAGCTCGGACAGGATCAATTCACCCCTCCACTTT. Protein sequence: CASSSDRINSPLHF.

This clonotype was seen repeatedly, ten times or more. CDR3 in DNA: TGTGCCAGCAGTTTTGACAGGGTCCACAATGAGCAGTTCTTC. It specifies CASSFDRVHNEQFF. This rearrangement joins TRBV12-3 or TRBV12-4 to TRBJ2-1; TRBD1 agrees at 7 bases. The V and J ends lost 3 bases and 5 bases, in that order; junction bases with no gene match: 4. The CDR3 spans 14 residues.

This clonotype was seen a handful of times. The rearrangement uses TRBV5-6 and TRBJ2-5, with D possibly being TRBD1 (5 bases). The CDR3 spans 13 residues. Germline values: CDR1 SGHDT, CDR2 YYEEEE. Trimming shortened V by 0 bases and J by 7 bases, and 10 bases separated the two germline ends. The CDR3: CASSLGGLVTQYF. The CDR3 region has the DNA TGTGCCAGCAGCTTGGGGGGCTTGGTGACCCAGTACTTC.

The chain carries TRBV11-1 and TRBJ2-7, with TRBD1 matching 7 bases. The germline CDR1 and CDR2 sequences are SGHAT and FQDESV (reference sequence). The CDR3 has 14 amino acids. Trimming removed 3 bases from V and 4 bases from J; junction bases left unmatched: 6. CDR3 sequence: CASSFQTGWYEQYF. As DNA, the CDR3 is TGTGCCAGCAGCTTCCAGACAGGGTGGTACGAGCAGTACTTC.

This clonotype was seen a few times. The chain carries TRBV5-6 and TRBJ1-2; D possibly corresponds to TRBD1 (6 bases). CDR3 length: 14 residues. CDR1 and CDR2 from the germline V gene are SGHDT and YYEEEE. Deletions cut 0 bases from V and 7 bases from J, with 13 bases between. The CDR3 here is CASSLGLQGSGYTF. CDR3 DNA sequence: TGTGCCAGCAGCTTGGGACTGCAGGGGAGTGGCTACACCTTC.

This clonotype was counted a few times. The chain is built from TRBV6-1 and TRBJ2-7; D gene uncertain. The CDR3 loop spans 13 amino acids. V was trimmed by 6 bases and J by 2 bases, leaving 11 bases between them. Per the germline V gene, CDR1 is MNHNS and CDR2 is SASEGT. Here the CDR3 DNA reads TGTGCCAGCAGCCCCCTAATAGCCTACGAGCAGTACTTC. This gives the protein CASSPLIAYEQYF.